This TCR beta chain was documented in a study of cytomegalovirus exposure and HLA in healthy donors. General study findings and limits: Cytomegalovirus association was assigned to about 150 TCR beta chains. Relative to the approximately 700-donor mean, N-insertions were reportedly fewer in an Asian-associated ancestry cluster in a later analysis.

Germline V lookup: CDR1 MGHRA, CDR2 YSYEKL. The length of the CDR3 is 16 residues. V lost 2 bases to trimming and J lost 7 bases, with 20 bases between them. Primers for the PCR totalled 60 Vbeta and 13 Jbeta. This table comes from immunoSEQ multiplex PCR, and its TCRdb copy is limited to in-frame clones, with some not included. The listing records approximately 130,000 clones. About this clone: Antigen unknown.

The chain joins TRBV4-1 to TRBJ1-2, with D possibly TRBD1 on 6 matching bases. This receptor was identified in an older woman in good health and CMV-seronegative. Input material: PBMCs. This chain's CDR3 is CASSQILKGELRGYTF. The DNA of the CDR3 is TGCGCCAGCAGCCAAATCCTTAAGGGGGAATTACGTGGCTACACCTTC.